The TCR beta chain described here comes from a study of blood T cell repertoires in COVID-19. Study-level information: From the United States, Italy and Spain came samples of acute and convalescent COVID-19. Sample material is recorded as cDNA or gDNA derived from T cells, B-cell-depleted T cells, or PBMCs.

The germline V gene encodes CDR1 SEHNR and CDR2 FQNEAQ (reference sequence). This CDR3 has 15 residues. As handled by the study authors: Nucleated cell counts were estimated from reference gene primer amplification. Libraries were prepared by immunoSEQ multiplex PCR; TCRdb keeps only in-frame clonotypes and omits some of them. V, J and clone size reflect that table, while D and trimming were determined from the DNA. The table records 180,000 or so clones, 85% to 90% of them present only once. Regarding this clone: At one end the junction does not follow the germline gene, possibly because of a read error.

The genes are TRBV7-9 and TRBJ2-3; D is perhaps TRBD2 (5 bases). This TCR was sampled from a woman aged 25 to 39 with active or convalescent COVID-19. The sequencing input was peripheral blood. CDR3 loop: CASSLALSGIDAQYF. CDR3 DNA: TGTGCCAGCAGCTTAGCATTGTCGGGAATAGATGCGCAGTATTTT.